The 4 T cell receptor beta chains given below trace back to one sample, sequenced in a study of cytotoxic CD8 clonotypes in ibrutinib-treated CLL. The table came from immunoSEQ multiplex PCR; TCRdb's copy has only in-frame clones and leaves some out. Of 10,000 to 15,000 clones in the sample, around 62% were seen once. The sample was PBMCs, taken before ibrutinib treatment. The source of these receptors is a human donor with chronic lymphocytic leukemia.

This clone showed up just a few times. This chain joins TRBV25-1 and TRBJ1-6, with D hard to call. The V gene lost 5 bases and the J gene lost 7 bases, with 15 bases spanning the gap. This CDR3 has 15 amino acids. Germline V CDR1 and CDR2: MGHDK, SYGVNS. The CDR3 spells CASSSEGDSNSPLHF. The CDR3 DNA sequence: TGTGCCAGCAGTTCGGAAGGAGATTCCAATTCACCCCTCCACTTT.

J is TRBJ2-3 and V is TRBV13; 9 nucleotides line up with TRBD1. The CDR3 has 16 amino acids. Germline assignment: CDR1 PRHDT and CDR2 FYEKMQ (reference sequence). J lost 1 base, V lost 5 bases, and 7 bases had no gene match. The CDR3 DNA sequence: TGTGCCAGCAGCCCCGGGACAGGGTGGGGCACAGATACGCAGTATTTT. Translation gives CASSPGTGWGTDTQYF.

The V gene is TRBV5-6, the J gene TRBJ2-3; D unclear. This CDR3 is built from 16 residues. V dropped 1 base and J dropped 3 bases, with 15 bases sitting between them. Germline values: CDR1 SGHDT, CDR2 YYEEEE. The CDR3 sequence is CASSLSWSVVTDTQYF. The CDR3 DNA reads TGTGCCAGCAGCTTGAGTTGGAGTGTGGTAACAGATACGCAGTATTTT.

The J gene is TRBJ1-2, the V gene TRBV28; 8 nucleotides match TRBD1. The ends lost 5 bases at V and 2 bases at J; junction bases unmatched: 4. The germline CDR1 and CDR2 sequences are MDHEN and SYDVKM. The CDR3 consists of 14 residues. The CDR3 sequence: CASSPRTGNYGYTF. The DNA of the CDR3 is TGTGCCAGCAGTCCCAGGACAGGGAACTATGGCTACACCTTC.